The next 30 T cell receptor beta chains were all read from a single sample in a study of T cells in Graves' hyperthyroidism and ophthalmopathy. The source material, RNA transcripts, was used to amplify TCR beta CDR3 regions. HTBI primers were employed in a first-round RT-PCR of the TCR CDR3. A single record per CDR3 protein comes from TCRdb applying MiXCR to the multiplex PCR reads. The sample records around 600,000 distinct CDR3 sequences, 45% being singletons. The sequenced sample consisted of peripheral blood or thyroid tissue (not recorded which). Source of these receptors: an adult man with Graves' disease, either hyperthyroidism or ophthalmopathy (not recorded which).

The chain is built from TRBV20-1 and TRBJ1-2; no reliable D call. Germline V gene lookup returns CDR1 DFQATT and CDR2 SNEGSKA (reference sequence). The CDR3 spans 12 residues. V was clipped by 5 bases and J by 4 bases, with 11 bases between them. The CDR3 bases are TGCAGTGCTTACGGGGAGCCCTATGGCTACACCTTC. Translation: CSAYGEPYGYTF.

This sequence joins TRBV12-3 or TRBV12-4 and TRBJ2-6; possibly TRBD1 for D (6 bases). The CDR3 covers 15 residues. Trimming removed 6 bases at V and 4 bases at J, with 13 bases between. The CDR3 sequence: CASSHTGTGANVLTF. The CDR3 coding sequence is TGTGCCAGCAGCCACACCGGGACAGGGGCCAACGTCCTGACTTTC.

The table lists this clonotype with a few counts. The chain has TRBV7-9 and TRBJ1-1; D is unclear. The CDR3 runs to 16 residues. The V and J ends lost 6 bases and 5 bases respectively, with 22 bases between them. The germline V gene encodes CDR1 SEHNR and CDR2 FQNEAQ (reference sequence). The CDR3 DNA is TGTGCCAGCAGATCCGACCAACAACTATTGGGGACTGAAGCTTTCTTT. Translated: CASRSDQQLLGTEAFF.

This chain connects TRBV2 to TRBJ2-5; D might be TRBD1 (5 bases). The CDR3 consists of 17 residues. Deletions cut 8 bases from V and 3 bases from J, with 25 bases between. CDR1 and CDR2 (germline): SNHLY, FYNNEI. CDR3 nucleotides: TGTGCCAGCTTAGGTCTCGTCGCAGGGATAGGTGAAGAGACCCAGTACTTC. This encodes CASLGLVAGIGEETQYF.

CDR3 DNA: TGTGCCAGCAGTACCAACCTCGGATTCTTCTATGGCTACACCTTC. Translating gives CASSTNLGFFYGYTF. V gene TRBV25-1 combines with J gene TRBJ1-2; no reliable D call. CDR3 length: 15 amino acids. V lost 5 bases, J lost 4 bases, and 17 bases lay in between. CDR1 MGHDK and CDR2 SYGVNS come from the germline V gene.

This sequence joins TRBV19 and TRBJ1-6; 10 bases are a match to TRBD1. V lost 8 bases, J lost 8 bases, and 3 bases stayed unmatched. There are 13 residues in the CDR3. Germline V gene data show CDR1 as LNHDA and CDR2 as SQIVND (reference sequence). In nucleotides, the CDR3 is TGTGCCAGTTGGGACAGGGGCGATTCACCCCTCCACTTT. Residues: CASWDRGDSPLHF.

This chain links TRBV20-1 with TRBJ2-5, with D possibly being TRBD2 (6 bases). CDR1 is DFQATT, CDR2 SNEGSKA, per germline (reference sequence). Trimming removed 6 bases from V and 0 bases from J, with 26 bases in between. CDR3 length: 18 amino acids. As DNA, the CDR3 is TGCAGTGCAATACCGCCCTGGCGGGGACCTAAGTACCAAGAGACCCAGTACTTC. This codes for CSAIPPWRGPKYQETQYF.

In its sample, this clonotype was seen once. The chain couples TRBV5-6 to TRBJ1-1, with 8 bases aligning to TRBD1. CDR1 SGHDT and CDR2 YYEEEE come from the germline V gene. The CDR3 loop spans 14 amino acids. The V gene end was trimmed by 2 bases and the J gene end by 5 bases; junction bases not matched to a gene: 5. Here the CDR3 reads CASSFLQGVTEAFF. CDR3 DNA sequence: TGTGCCAGCAGCTTCTTACAGGGGGTGACTGAAGCTTTCTTT.

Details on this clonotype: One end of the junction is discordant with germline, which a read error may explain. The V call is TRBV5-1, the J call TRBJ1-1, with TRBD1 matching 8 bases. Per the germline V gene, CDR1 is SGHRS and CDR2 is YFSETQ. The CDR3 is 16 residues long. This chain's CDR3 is CARSLDSQGARVEAFF. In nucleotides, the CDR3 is TGCGCCAGAAGCTTGGATTCGCAGGGGGCGCGAGTTGAAGCTTTCTTT.

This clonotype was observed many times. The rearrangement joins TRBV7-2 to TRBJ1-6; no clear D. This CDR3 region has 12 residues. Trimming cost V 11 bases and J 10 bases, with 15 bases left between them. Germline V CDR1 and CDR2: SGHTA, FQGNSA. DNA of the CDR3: TGTGCCCGCCTGCTTTTAGCCTCACCCCTCCACTTT. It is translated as CARLLLASPLHF.

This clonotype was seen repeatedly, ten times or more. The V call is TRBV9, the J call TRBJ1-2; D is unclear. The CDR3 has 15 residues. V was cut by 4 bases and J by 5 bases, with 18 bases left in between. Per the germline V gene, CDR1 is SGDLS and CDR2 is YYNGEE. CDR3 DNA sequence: TGTGCCAGCAGCCCCGGAGGGAGGCCAACGTATGGCTACACCTTC. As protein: CASSPGGRPTYGYTF.

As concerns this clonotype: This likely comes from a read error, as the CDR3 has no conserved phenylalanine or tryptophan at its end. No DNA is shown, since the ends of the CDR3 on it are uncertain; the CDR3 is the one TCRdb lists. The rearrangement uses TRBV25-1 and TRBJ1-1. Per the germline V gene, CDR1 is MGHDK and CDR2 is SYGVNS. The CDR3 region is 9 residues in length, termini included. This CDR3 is CASSEIGGR.

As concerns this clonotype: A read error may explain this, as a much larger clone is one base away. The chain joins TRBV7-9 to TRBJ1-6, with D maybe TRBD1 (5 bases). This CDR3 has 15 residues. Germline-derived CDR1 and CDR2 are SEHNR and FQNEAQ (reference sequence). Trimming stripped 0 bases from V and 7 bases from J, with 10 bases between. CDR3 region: CASSLAAGMNSPLHF. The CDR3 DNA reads TGTGCCAGCAGCTTAGCGGCAGGGATGAATTCACCCCTCCACTTT. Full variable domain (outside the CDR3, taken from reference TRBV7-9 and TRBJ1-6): DTGVSQNPRHKITKRGQNVTFRCDPISEHNRLYWYRQTLGQGPEFLTYFQNEAQLEKSRLLSDRFSAERPKGSFSTLEIQRTEQGDSAMYLCASSLAAGMNSPLHFGNGTRLTVT.

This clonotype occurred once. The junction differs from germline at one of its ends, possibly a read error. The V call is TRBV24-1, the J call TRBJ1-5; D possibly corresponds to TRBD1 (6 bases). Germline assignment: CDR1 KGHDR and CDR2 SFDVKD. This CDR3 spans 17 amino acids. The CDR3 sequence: CASSLLGGQMSNQPQHF. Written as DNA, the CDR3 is TGTGCCAGCAGTTTATTGGGCGGACAGATGAGCAATCAGCCCCAGCATTTT.

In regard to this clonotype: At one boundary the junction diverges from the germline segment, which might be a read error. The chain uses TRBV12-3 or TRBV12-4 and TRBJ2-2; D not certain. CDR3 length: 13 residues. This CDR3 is CASSFDNTGELFF. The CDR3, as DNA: TGTGCCAGCAGTTTCGACAACACAGGGGAGCTGTTTTTT.

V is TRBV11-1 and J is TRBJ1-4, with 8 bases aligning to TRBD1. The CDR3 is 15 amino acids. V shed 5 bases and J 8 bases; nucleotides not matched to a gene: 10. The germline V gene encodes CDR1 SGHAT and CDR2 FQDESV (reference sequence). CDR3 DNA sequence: TGTGCCAGCAGCCCTAGCGGGACAGGTTACGAAAAACTGTTTTTT. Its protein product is CASSPSGTGYEKLFF.

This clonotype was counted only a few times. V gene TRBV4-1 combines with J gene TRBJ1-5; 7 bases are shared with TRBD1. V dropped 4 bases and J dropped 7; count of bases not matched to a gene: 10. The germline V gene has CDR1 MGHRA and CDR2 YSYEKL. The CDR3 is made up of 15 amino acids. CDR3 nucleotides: TGCGCCAGCAGCCCATTCTTCCAGGGGGGACAGCCCCAGCATTTT. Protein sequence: CASSPFFQGGQPQHF.

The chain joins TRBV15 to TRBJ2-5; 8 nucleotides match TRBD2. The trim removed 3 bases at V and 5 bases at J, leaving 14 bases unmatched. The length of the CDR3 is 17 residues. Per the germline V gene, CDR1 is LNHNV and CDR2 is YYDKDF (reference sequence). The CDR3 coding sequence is TGTGCCACCAGCAGCCAAGATCTGACTAGCGTCGGTGAGACCCAGTACTTC. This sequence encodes CATSSQDLTSVGETQYF.

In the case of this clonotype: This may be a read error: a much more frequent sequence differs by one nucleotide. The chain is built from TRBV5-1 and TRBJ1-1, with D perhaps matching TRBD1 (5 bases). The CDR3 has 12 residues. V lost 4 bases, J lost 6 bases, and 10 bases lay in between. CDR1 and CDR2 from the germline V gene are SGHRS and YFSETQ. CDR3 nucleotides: TGCGCCAGCAGCGTGACGGGACCTGAAGCTTTCTTT. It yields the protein CASSVTGPEAFF.

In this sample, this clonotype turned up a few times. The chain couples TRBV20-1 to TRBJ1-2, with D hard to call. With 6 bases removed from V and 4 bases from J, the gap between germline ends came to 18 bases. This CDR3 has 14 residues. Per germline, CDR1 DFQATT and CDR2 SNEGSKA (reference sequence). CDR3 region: CSAPTAWKSYGYTF. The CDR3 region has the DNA TGCAGTGCCCCTACCGCCTGGAAATCCTATGGCTACACCTTC.

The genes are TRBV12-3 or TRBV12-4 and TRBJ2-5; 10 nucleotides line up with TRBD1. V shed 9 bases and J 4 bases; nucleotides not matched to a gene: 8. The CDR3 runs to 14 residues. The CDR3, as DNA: TGTGCCAGTGGAACCGGGACAGGGGTAGAGACCCAGTACTTC. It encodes CASGTGTGVETQYF.

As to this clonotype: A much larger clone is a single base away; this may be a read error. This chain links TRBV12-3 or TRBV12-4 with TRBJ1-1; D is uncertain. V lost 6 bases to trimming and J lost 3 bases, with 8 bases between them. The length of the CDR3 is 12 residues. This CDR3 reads CASRPTDTEAFF. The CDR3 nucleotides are TGTGCCAGCAGACCCACAGACACTGAAGCTTTCTTT.

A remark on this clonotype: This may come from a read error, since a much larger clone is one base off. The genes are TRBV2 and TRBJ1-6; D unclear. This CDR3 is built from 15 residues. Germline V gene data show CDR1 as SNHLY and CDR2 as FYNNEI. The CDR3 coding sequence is TGTGCCAGCAGCTACCGCGGGGTGGGGAATTCACCCCCCCACTTT. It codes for CASSYRGVGNSPPHF.

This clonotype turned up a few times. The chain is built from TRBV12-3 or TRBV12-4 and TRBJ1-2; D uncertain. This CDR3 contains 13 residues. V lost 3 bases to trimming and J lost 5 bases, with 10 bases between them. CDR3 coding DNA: TGTGCCAGCAGTTTGACGGGTCGGTATGGCTACACCTTC. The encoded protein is CASSLTGRYGYTF.

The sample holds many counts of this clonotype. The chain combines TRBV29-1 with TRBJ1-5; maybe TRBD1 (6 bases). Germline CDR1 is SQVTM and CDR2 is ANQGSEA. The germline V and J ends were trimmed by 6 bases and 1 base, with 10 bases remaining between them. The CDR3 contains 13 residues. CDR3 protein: CSVRDRSNQPQHF. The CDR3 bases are TGCAGCGTAAGAGACAGGAGCAATCAGCCCCAGCATTTT.

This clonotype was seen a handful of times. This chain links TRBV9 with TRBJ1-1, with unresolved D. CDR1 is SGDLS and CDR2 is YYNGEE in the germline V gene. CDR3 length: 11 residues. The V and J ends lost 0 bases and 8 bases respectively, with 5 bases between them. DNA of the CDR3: TGTGCCAGCAGCGTAGGTGGCGAAGCTTTCTTT. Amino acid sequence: CASSVGGEAFF.

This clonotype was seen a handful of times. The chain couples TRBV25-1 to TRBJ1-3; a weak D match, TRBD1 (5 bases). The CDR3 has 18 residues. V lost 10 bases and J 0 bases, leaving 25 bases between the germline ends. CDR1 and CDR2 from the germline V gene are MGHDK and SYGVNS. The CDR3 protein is CAIISRRDSQSSGNTIYF. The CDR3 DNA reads TGTGCCATCATTTCCCGCCGGGACTCCCAGAGCTCTGGAAACACCATATATTTT.

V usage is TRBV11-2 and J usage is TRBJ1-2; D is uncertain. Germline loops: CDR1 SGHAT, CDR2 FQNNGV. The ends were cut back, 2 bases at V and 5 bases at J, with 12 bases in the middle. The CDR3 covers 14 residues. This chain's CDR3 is CASSLIPQSYGYTF. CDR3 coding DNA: TGTGCCAGCAGCTTAATTCCCCAGTCGTATGGCTACACCTTC.

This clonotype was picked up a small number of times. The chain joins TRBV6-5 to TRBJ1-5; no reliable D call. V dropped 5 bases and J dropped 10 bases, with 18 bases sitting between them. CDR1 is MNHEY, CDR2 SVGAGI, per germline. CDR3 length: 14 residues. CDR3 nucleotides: TGTGCCAGCAGTGAAGTCTTCAGTTTCTTACCCCAGCATTTT. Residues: CASSEVFSFLPQHF.

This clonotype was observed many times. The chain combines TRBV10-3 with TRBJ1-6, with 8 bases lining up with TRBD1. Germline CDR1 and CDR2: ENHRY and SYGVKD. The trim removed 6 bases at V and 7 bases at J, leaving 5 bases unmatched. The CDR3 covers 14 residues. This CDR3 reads CAIRGRDRNSPLHF. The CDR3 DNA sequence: TGTGCCATCAGGGGGCGGGACAGGAATTCACCCCTCCACTTT.